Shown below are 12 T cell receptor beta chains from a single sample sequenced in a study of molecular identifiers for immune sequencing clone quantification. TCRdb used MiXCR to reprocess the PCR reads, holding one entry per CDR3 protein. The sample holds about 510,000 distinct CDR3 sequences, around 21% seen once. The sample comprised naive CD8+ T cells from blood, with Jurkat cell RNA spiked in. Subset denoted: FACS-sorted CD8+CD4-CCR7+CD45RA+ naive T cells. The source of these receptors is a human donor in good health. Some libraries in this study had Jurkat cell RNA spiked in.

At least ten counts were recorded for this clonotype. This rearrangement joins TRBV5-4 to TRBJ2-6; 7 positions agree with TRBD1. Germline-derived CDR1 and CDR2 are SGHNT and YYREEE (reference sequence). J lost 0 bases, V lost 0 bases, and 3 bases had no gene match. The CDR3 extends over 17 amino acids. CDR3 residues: CASSLEGQHSGANVLTF. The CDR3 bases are TGTGCCAGCAGCTTGGAGGGACAGCACTCTGGGGCCAACGTCCTGACTTTC.

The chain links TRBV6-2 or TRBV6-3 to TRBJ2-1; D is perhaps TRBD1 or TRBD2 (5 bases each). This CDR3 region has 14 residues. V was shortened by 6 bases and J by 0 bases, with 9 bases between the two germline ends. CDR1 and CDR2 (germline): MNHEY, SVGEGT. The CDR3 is CASSGTSSYNEQFF. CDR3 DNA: TGTGCCAGCAGCGGGACCAGCTCCTACAATGAGCAGTTCTTC.

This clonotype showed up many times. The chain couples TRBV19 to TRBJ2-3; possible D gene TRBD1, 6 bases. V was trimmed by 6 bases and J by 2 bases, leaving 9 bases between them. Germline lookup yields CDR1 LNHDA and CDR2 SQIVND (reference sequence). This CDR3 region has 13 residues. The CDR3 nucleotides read TGTGCCAGTAGAGACAGGTTCACAGATACGCAGTATTTT. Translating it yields CASRDRFTDTQYF.

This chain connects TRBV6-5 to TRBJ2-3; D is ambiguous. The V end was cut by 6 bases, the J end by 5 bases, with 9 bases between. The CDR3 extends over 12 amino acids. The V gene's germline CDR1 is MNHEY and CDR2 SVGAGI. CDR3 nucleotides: TGTGCCAGCAGATCGACACGAGATACGCAGTATTTT. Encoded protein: CASRSTRDTQYF.

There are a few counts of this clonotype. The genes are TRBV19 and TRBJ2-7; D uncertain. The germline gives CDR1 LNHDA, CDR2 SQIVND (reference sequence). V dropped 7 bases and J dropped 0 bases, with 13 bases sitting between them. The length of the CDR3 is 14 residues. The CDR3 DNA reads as TGTGCCAGTACCTGGGGAACTGGCTCCTACGAGCAGTACTTC. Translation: CASTWGTGSYEQYF.

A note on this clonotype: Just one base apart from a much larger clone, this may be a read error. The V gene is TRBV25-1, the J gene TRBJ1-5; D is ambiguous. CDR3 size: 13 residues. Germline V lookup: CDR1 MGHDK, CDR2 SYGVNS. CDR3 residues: CAGSEGMNQPQHF. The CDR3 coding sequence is TGTGCCGGCAGTGAAGGGATGAATCAGCCCCAGCATTTT.

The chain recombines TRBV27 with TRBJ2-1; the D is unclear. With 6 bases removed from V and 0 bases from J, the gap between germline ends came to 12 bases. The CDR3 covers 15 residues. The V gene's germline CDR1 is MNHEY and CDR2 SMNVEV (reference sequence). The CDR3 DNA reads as TGTGCCAGCAGCCCGGCGCCGAACTCCTACAATGAGCAGTTCTTC. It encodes CASSPAPNSYNEQFF.

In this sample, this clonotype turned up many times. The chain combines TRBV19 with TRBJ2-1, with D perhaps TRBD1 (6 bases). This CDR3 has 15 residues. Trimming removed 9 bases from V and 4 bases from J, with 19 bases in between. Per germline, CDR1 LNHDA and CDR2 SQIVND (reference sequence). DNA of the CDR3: TGTGCCAGCAGTGGACCCGGAGGACAGTACAATGAGCAGTTCTTC. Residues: CASSGPGGQYNEQFF.

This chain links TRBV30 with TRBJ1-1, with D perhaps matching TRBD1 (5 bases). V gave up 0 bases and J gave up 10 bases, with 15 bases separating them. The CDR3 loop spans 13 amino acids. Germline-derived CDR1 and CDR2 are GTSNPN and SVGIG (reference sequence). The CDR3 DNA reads TGTGCCTGGAGTGTACGGGGGGGTTCGGGAGCTTTCTTT. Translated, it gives CAWSVRGGSGAFF.

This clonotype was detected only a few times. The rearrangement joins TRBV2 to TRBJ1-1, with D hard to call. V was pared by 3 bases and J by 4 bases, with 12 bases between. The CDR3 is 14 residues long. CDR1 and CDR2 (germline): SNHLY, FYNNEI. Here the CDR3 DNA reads TGTGCCAGCAGTGACTCCGACCAGGTCACTGAAGCTTTCTTT. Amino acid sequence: CASSDSDQVTEAFF.

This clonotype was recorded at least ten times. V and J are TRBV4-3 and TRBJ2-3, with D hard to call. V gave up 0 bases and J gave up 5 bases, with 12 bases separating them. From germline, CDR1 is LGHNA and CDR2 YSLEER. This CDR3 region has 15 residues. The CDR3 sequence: CASSQDRIALDTQYF. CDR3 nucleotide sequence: TGCGCCAGCAGCCAAGATCGGATAGCCTTAGATACGCAGTATTTT.

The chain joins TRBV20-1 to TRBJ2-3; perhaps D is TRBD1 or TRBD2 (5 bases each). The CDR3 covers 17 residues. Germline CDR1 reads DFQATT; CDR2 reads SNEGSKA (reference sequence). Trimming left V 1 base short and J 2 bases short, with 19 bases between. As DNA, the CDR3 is TGCAGTGCTAGAGGGGACCGTCACGCGGAGGACACAGATACGCAGTATTTT. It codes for CSARGDRHAEDTDTQYF.